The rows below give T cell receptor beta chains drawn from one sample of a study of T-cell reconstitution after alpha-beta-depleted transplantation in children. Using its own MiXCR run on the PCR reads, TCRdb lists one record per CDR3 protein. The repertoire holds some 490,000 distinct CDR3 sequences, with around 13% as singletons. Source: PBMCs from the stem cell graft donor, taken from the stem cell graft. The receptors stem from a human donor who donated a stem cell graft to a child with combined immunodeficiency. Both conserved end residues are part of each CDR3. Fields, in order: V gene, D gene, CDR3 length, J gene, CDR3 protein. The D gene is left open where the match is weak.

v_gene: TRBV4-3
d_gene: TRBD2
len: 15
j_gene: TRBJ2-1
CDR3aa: CASSQEGREVDEQFF

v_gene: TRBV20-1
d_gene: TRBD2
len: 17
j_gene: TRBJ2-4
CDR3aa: CSARGLAGDLAKNIQYF

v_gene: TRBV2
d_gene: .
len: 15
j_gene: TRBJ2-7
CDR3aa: CASSLGVLTSYEQYF

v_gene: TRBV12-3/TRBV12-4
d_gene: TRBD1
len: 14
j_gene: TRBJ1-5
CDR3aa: CASSRTGRNQPQHF

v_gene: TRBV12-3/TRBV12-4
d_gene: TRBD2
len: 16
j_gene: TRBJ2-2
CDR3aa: CASSLVDGGADGELFF

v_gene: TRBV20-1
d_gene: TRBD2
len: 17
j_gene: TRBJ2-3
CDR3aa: CSASPPIAGGSTDTQYF

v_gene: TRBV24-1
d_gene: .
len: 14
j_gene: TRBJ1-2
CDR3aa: CATSDGDGHYGYTF

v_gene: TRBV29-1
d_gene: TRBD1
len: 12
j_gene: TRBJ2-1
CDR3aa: CSASTGVNEQFF

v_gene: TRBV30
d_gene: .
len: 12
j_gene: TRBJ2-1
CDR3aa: CAWSVTRSVQFF

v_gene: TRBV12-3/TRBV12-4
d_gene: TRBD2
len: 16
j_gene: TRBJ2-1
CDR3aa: CASSPPGLGTSGEQFF

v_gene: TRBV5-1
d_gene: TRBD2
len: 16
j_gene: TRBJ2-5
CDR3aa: CASSSSLAAGAETQYF

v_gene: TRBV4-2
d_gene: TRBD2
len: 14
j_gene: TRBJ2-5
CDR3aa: CASSRNLAGETQYF

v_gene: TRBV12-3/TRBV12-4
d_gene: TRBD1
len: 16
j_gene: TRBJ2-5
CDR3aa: CASSLIMRGTEETQYF

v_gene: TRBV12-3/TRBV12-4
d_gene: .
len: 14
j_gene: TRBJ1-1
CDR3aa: CASSEDSMNTEAFF

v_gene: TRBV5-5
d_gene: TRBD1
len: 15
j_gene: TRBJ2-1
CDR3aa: CASSFRGGQGDEQFF

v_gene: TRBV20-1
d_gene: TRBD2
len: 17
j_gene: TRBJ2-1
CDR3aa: CSASRVTSGTYLNEQFF

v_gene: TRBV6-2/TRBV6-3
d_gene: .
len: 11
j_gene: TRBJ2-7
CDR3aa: CASTSNYEQYF

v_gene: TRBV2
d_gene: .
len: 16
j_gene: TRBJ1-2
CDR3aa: CASSATQNLLKGGYTF

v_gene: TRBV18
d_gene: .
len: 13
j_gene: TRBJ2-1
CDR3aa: CASSPPNGNEQFF

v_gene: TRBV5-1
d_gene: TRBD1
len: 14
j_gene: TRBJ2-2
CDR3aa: CASSSGDRTGELFF

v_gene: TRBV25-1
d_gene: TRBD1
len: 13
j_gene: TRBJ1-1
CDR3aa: CASADRGNTEAFF

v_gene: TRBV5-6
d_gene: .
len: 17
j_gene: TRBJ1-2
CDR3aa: CASSLERGAAANYGYTF

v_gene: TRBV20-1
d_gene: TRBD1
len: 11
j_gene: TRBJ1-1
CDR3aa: CSGTGNTEAFF

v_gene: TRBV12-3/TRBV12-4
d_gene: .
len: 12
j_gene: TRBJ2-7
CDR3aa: CASSQPFSEQYF

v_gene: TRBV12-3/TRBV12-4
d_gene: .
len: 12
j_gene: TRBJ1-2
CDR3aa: CASSLTSGGYTF

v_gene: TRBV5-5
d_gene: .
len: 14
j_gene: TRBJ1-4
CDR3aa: CASSNRNSNEKLFF

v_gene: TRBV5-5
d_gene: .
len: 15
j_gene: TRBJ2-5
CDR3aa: CASSSGDRAQETQYF

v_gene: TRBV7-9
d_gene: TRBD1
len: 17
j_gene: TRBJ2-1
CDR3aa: CASSFYLDRASYNEQFF

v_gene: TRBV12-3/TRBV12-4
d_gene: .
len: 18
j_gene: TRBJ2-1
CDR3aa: CASSLYRLNAVKGDEQFF

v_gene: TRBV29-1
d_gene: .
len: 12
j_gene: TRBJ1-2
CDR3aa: CSVEGRTYGYTF

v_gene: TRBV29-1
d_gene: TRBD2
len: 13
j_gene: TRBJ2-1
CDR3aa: CSVARTSMGEQFF

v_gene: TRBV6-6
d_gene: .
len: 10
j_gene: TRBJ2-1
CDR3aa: CASSYNEQFF

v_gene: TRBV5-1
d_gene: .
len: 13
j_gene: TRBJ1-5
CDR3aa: CASSLMPNQPQHF

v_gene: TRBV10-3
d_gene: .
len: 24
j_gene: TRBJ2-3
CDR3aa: CAISESWVDPLDDSSKTSTDTQYF

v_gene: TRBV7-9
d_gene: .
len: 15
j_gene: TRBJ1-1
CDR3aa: CASSLSGAVNTEAFF

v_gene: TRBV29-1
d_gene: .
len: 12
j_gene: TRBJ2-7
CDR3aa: CSVEGSGYEQYF

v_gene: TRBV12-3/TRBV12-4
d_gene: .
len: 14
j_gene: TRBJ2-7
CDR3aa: CASSLGLAFYEQYF

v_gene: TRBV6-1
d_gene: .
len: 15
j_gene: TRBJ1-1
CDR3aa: CASSRPGHTNTEAFF

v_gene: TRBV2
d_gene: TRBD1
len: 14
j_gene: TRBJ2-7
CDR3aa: CASIGQEGLYEQYF

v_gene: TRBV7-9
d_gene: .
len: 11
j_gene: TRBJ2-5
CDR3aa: CASSHEETQYF

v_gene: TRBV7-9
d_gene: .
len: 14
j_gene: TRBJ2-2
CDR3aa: CASSPGSNTGELFF

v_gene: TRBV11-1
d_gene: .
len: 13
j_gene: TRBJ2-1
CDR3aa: CASSVSAYNEQFF

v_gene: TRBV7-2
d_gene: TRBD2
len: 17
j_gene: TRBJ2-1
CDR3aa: CASSLARLAISYNEQFF

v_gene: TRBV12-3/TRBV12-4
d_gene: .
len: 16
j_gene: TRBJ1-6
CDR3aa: CASSLKGFALNSPLHF

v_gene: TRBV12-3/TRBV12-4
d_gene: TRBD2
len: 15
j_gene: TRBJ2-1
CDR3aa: CASTPVIAGYNEQFF

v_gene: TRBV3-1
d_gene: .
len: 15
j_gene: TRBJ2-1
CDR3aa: CASSQQAGDYNEQFF

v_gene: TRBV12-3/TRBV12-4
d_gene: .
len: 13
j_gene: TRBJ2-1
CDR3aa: CASSFRTLNEQFF

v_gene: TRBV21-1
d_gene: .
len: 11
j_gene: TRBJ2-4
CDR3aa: CASSKGDIQYF

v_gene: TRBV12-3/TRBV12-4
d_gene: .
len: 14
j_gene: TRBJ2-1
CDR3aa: CASSPTTTGNEQFF

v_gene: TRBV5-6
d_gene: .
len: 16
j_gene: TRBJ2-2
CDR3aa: CASSLAPDNPTGELFF

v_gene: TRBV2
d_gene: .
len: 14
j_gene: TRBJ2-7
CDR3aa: CASSDVRGYYEQYF

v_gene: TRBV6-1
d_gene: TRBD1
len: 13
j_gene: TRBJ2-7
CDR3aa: CASRTGLDYEQYF

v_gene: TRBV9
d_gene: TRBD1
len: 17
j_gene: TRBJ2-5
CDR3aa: CASSVDTGAFSAETQYF

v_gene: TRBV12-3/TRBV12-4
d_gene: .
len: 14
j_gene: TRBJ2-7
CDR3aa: CASSFSEFSSEQYF

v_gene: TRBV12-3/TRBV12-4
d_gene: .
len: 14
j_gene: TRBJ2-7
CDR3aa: CASSFSRSSYEQYF